Sequencing of this T cell receptor (beta chain) was carried out in a study of cytomegalovirus exposure and HLA in healthy donors. At the level of the study: The early release's HLA-typed donors yielded 65 million to 85 million unique TCRs.

Points from the study as a whole: Most CMV-associated TCR beta chains were later found to appear HLA-restricted. Later analysis placed DRB1 highest and HLA-C lowest in TCR association rates, which differed by HLA locus. Three chains linked to CMV were shown in vitro to be specific for CMV antigens.

This clone was seen a handful of times. Its antigen remains unknown. Germline V gives CDR1 SGHTA, CDR2 FQGNSA. The CDR3 length is 14 residues. Trimming stripped 6 bases from V and 5 bases from J, with 14 bases between. PCR used 60 Vbeta primers and 13 Jbeta primers. TCRdb's table, derived via immunoSEQ multiplex PCR, lists solely in-frame clones and lacks some. Among under 200,000 clones listed, approximately 79% were seen once. This chain joins TRBV7-2 and TRBJ1-5; D may be TRBD1 (6 bases). The sequenced material came from PBMCs. This sequence was found in a woman in her 40s in good health and CMV-seronegative. The CDR3 nucleotides are TGTGCCAGCAGTTCACAGGGAACCCATCAGCCCCAGCATTTT. Protein sequence: CASSSQGTHQPQHF.